Listed below are T cell receptor beta chains from one sample, sequenced in a study of blood T cell repertoires in COVID-19. The table came from immunoSEQ multiplex PCR; TCRdb's copy has only in-frame clones and leaves some out. Of 200,000 to 250,000 clones in the sample, around 90% were seen once. The specimen sequenced was PBMCs or T cells enriched from blood (not recorded which). Every receptor here comes from a man aged 30 to 39 who had been exposed to COVID-19. Both conserved end residues are part of each CDR3. The order of the fields is clone size, D gene, J gene, V gene, CDR3 protein, CDR3 DNA. The D gene is left open where the match is weak. Only some rows state a clone size, as once, few, many or a class for expanded clones.

NA | TRBD2 | TRBJ2-3 | TRBV2 | CASSVRLAGGGDTQYF | TGTGCCAGCAGTGTAAGACTAGCGGGGGGTGGAGATACGCAGTATTTT
NA | NA | TRBJ1-2 | TRBV5-1 | CASRLGLRYSGYGYTF | TGCGCCAGCAGGCTGGGACTCCGCTACAGTGGCTATGGCTACACCTTC
NA | NA | TRBJ2-5 | TRBV2 | CARHRETGLETQYF | TGTGCCAGACATAGGGAGACAGGTTTGGAGACCCAGTACTTC
NA | NA | TRBJ1-1 | TRBV19 | CAATGNSNTEAFF | TGTGCCGCCACCGGGAATTCGAACACTGAAGCTTTCTTT
NA | NA | TRBJ2-7 | TRBV5-1 | CASSFDTSSYEQYF | TGCGCCAGCAGCTTCGACACCAGCTCCTACGAGCAGTACTTC
NA | NA | TRBJ1-6 | TRBV7-8 | CASSVAQGNSPLHF | TGTGCCAGCAGCGTCGCGCAGGGGAATTCACCCCTCCACTTT
NA | NA | TRBJ1-5 | TRBV2 | CASSRGNSNQPQHF | TGTGCCAGCAGTAGGGGTAATAGCAATCAGCCCCAGCATTTT
NA | TRBD1 | TRBJ1-1 | TRBV5-5 | CASSVGQLGTEAFF | TGTGCCAGCAGCGTGGGACAGCTAGGCACTGAAGCTTTCTTT
NA | NA | TRBJ2-3 | TRBV4-1 | CASSQDQTDTQYF | TGCGCCAGCAGCCAAGACCAAACAGATACGCAGTATTTT
NA | NA | TRBJ1-1 | TRBV6-5 | CASGGEGTEAFF | TGTGCCAGCGGCGGGGAAGGCACTGAAGCTTTCTTT
NA | TRBD1 | TRBJ1-4 | TRBV6-5 | CASRTTGGADEKLFF | TGTGCCAGCAGGACCACAGGGGGCGCTGATGAAAAACTGTTTTTT
NA | NA | TRBJ1-1 | TRBV19 | CASSMWVDRGTEAFF | TGTGCCAGTAGTATGTGGGTTGATAGGGGCACTGAAGCTTTCTTT
NA | NA | TRBJ1-5 | TRBV2 | CASSPSGGNQPQHF | TGTGCCAGCAGCCCCAGTGGGGGGAACCAGCCCCAGCATTTT
NA | TRBD2 | TRBJ2-5 | TRBV4-3 | CASSQGIAGPQETQYF | TGCGCCAGCAGCCAAGGGATAGCGGGTCCCCAAGAGACCCAGTACTTC
NA | NA | TRBJ2-1 | TRBV7-9 | CASSSSVWDSPNNEQFF | TGTGCCAGCAGCTCCTCTGTATGGGACTCCCCCAACAATGAGCAGTTCTTC
NA | TRBD1 | TRBJ1-2 | TRBV23-1 | CARPYRGFSYGYTF | TGCGCCAGACCGTACAGGGGTTTTAGCTATGGCTACACCTTC
NA | NA | TRBJ2-7 | TRBV11-1 | CASSATGTLSYEQYF | TGTGCCAGCAGCGCTACAGGGACGTTAAGCTACGAGCAGTACTTC
NA | NA | TRBJ1-5 | TRBV6-5 | CASSYGDIDSNQPQHF | TGTGCCAGCAGTTACGGGGACATTGATAGCAATCAGCCCCAGCATTTT
NA | NA | TRBJ1-1 | TRBV5-1 | CASSTRRNMNTEAFF | TGCGCCAGCAGCACTAGACGGAACATGAACACTGAAGCTTTCTTT
NA | NA | TRBJ2-6 | TRBV4-1 | CASSQEFQGNSGANVLTF | TGCGCCAGCAGCCAAGAATTTCAGGGGAACTCTGGGGCCAACGTCCTGACTTTC
NA | NA | TRBJ1-2 | TRBV5-1 | CASSSDSPRDGYTF | TGCGCCAGCAGCTCCGACAGTCCTCGAGATGGCTACACCTTC
NA | TRBD2 | TRBJ2-3 | TRBV5-4 | CASSPKLAALTDTQYF | TGTGCCAGCAGCCCGAAACTAGCGGCCCTCACAGATACGCAGTATTTT
NA | NA | TRBJ1-1 | TRBV3-1/TRBV3-2 | CASSQSGGRAFF | TGTGCCAGCAGCCAAAGTGGGGGCAGGGCTTTCTTT
NA | TRBD2 | TRBJ2-7 | TRBV3-1/TRBV3-2 | CASSQDIGKSGGAWEQYF | TGTGCCAGCAGCCAAGATATCGGGAAAAGCGGGGGGGCCTGGGAGCAGTACTTC
NA | TRBD2 | TRBJ2-3 | TRBV11-2 | CASSLELWGSGGGGTDTQYF | TGTGCCAGCAGCTTAGAACTGTGGGGTTCCGGGGGAGGGGGCACAGATACGCAGTATTTT
NA | NA | TRBJ2-1 | TRBV25-1 | CASRPRGGNEQFF | TGTGCCAGCAGGCCCCGCGGAGGGAATGAGCAGTTCTTC
NA | NA | TRBJ1-1 | TRBV15 | CATSREVGRKNTEAFF | TGTGCCACCAGCAGAGAGGTGGGCAGAAAGAACACTGAAGCTTTCTTT
NA | TRBD1 | TRBJ1-1 | TRBV2 | CASIPDRGGTEAFF | TGTGCCAGCATACCGGACAGGGGGGGCACTGAAGCTTTCTTT
NA | NA | TRBJ1-6 | TRBV2 | CASLPGHGDYSPLHF | TGTGCCAGTCTGCCGGGACACGGAGATTATTCACCCCTCCACTTT
once | TRBD2 | TRBJ2-3 | TRBV14 | CASSQISGASTDTQYF | TGTGCCAGCAGCCAAATTAGCGGGGCTAGCACAGATACGCAGTATTTT
NA | TRBD2 | TRBJ2-7 | TRBV30 | CAWSGFPGGRVGEQYF | TGTGCCTGGAGTGGCTTCCCGGGAGGAAGGGTAGGAGAGCAGTACTTC
NA | TRBD1 | TRBJ1-5 | TRBV10-2 | CASSDLGMDRGDQPQHF | TGCGCCAGCAGTGATCTCGGAATGGACAGGGGCGATCAGCCCCAGCATTTT
NA | TRBD1 | TRBJ1-5 | TRBV7-2 | CASSSSSPYRGTSNQPQHF | TGTGCCAGCAGCTCATCCTCTCCTTACAGGGGAACTAGCAATCAGCCCCAGCATTTT
NA | NA | TRBJ1-1 | TRBV7-2 | CASSLAGGDAFF | TGTGCCAGCAGCTTAGCTGGGGGGGACGCTTTCTTT
NA | NA | TRBJ2-2 | TRBV29-1 | CSVEQKNTGELFF | TGCAGCGTTGAGCAGAAGAACACCGGGGAGCTGTTTTTT
once | NA | TRBJ2-6 | TRBV13 | CASSLRDTSSGANVLTF | TGTGCCAGCAGCTTACGGGACACGAGCTCTGGGGCCAACGTCCTGACTTTC
NA | NA | TRBJ2-7 | TRBV4-1 | CASSFQAKPYEQYF | TGCGCCAGCAGCTTTCAGGCGAAACCCTACGAGCAGTACTTC
once | NA | TRBJ2-2 | TRBV10-3 | CAISIAGTTNTGELFF | TGTGCCATCAGTATAGCCGGGACAACGAACACCGGGGAGCTGTTTTTT
NA | NA | TRBJ1-5 | TRBV6-5 | CASRAGGLDQPQHF | TGTGCCAGCAGGGCAGGAGGGCTGGATCAGCCCCAGCATTTT
NA | NA | TRBJ1-4 | TRBV7-9 | CASSLNSEFNEKLFF | TGTGCCAGCAGCTTAAATAGCGAGTTTAATGAAAAACTGTTTTTT
NA | NA | TRBJ2-5 | TRBV2 | CATSTGSPNF | TGTGCCACCAGTACAGGGTCTCCGAACTTC
NA | NA | TRBJ2-3 | TRBV3-1/TRBV3-2 | CASSRLTGGDTQYF | TGTGCCAGCAGCCGGCTCACCGGGGGAGATACGCAGTATTTT
NA | TRBD1 | TRBJ2-7 | TRBV5-4 | CASSWQDRANLYEQYF | TGTGCCAGCAGCTGGCAGGACAGGGCGAACCTCTACGAGCAGTACTTC
NA | TRBD2 | TRBJ2-1 | TRBV9 | CASSAGGAGGSNEQFF | TGTGCCAGCAGCGCTGGAGGAGCGGGGGGGTCCAATGAGCAGTTCTTC
NA | NA | TRBJ1-5 | TRBV9 | CASSVDFGRNQPQHF | TGTGCCAGCAGCGTAGATTTTGGCCGAAATCAGCCCCAGCATTTT
NA | NA | TRBJ2-3 | TRBV21-1 | CASSKDRGRDTDTQYF | TGTGCCAGCAGCAAAGACAGGGGGCGCGACACAGATACGCAGTATTTT
NA | NA | TRBJ1-2 | TRBV4-1 | CASSYRARGGGYTF | TGCGCCAGCAGCTACCGTGCGAGGGGAGGTGGCTACACCTTC
NA | TRBD1 | TRBJ2-2 | TRBV11-2 | CASTPQGVKAGELFF | TGTGCCAGCACCCCGCAGGGGGTGAAGGCCGGGGAGCTGTTTTTT
NA | TRBD2 | TRBJ2-1 | TRBV19 | CASRWETSRYNEQFF | TGTGCCAGTCGGTGGGAGACTAGCCGTTATAATGAGCAGTTCTTC
NA | NA | TRBJ1-5 | TRBV4-1 | CASSQQGYNQPQHF | TGCGCCAGCAGCCAGCAGGGATACAATCAGCCCCAGCATTTT
NA | NA | TRBJ2-7 | TRBV4-2 | CASSRGADHSYEQYF | TGTGCCAGCAGCCGCGGGGCGGACCACTCCTACGAGCAGTACTTC
NA | NA | TRBJ1-4 | TRBV7-2 | CASSLAGTSLEKLFF | TGTGCCAGCAGCTTAGCGGGGACATCTCTGGAAAAACTGTTTTTT
once | TRBD2 | TRBJ2-7 | TRBV7-9 | CASSILAGGYDEQYF | TGTGCCAGCAGTATACTAGCGGGGGGATACGACGAGCAGTACTTC
NA | TRBD2 | TRBJ2-7 | TRBV6-5 | CASSNSGGGYEQYF | TGTGCCAGCAGTAATAGCGGGGGCGGATACGAGCAGTACTTC
NA | NA | TRBJ1-4 | TRBV27 | CASSLRRSNEKLFF | TGTGCCAGCAGTTTAAGGAGGAGTAATGAAAAACTGTTTTTT
NA | NA | TRBJ1-2 | TRBV6-2/TRBV6-3 | CASSKTENYGYTF | TGTGCCAGCAGTAAAACAGAGAACTATGGCTACACCTTC
NA | TRBD1 | TRBJ2-1 | TRBV5-1 | CASSLGLTGSPYNEQFF | TGCGCCAGCAGCTTGGGCTTGACAGGGTCCCCCTACAATGAGCAGTTCTTC